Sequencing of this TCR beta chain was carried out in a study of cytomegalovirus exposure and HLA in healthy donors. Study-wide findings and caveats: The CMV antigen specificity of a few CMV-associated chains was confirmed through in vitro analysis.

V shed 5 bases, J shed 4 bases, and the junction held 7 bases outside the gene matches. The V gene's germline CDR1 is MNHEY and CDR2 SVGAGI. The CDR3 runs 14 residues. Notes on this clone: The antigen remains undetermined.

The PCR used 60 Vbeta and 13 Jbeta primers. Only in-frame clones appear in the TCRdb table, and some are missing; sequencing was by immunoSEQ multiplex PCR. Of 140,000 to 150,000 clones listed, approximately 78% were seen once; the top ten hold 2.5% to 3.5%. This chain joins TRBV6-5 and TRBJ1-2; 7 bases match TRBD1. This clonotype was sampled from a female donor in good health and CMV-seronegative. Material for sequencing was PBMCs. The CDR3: CASSTERGLYGYTF. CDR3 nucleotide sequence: TGTGCCAGCAGTACTGAAAGGGGGCTCTATGGCTACACCTTC.